The 18 T cell receptor beta chains below all came from one sample that was sequenced in a study of T-cell reconstitution after alpha-beta-depleted transplantation in children. This sample's TCRbeta library carried unique molecular identifier barcodes. MiXCR was run by TCRdb on the PCR reads, yielding one entry per CDR3 protein. The sample lists 500,000 to 650,000 distinct CDR3 sequences; about an eighth were seen once. This specimen was PBMCs, mostly from graft donor cells, taken 180 days after TCRalphabeta/CD19-depleted stem cell transplant. All receptors derive from a female patient aged 2-9 years who had a stem cell transplant for aplastic anemia, so the T cells may come from the graft donor.

The chain is built from TRBV6-2 or TRBV6-3 and TRBJ1-1; 7 bases line up with TRBD1. With 7 bases clipped from V and 4 bases from J, the junction kept 18 bases outside the gene matches. Germline V gene lookup returns CDR1 MNHEY and CDR2 SVGEGT. CDR3 size: 17 residues. The CDR3 DNA follows: TGTGCCAGCACCCTGGGCGGGACAGAGTTCCCCTTCACTGAAGCTTTCTTT. This encodes CASTLGGTEFPFTEAFF.

The chain joins TRBV10-3 to TRBJ2-7; D ambiguous. This CDR3 has 10 residues. Trimming pared 8 bases from V and 5 bases from J, leaving 7 bases between. Germline V CDR1 and CDR2: ENHRY, SYGVKD. The CDR3 region is CAIGLDEQYF. CDR3 DNA: TGTGCCATCGGGTTGGACGAGCAGTACTTC.

At least ten counts were recorded for this clonotype. The J gene is TRBJ2-1, the V gene TRBV27; 8 bases align to TRBD1. This CDR3 contains 16 residues. CDR1 and CDR2 from the germline V gene are MNHEY and SMNVEV (reference sequence). Trimming cost V 4 bases and J 2 bases; bases outside gene matches: 7. CDR3 loop: CASSWLRDRPYNEQFF. In DNA form, the CDR3 reads TGTGCCAGCAGTTGGCTGAGGGACAGGCCCTACAATGAGCAGTTCTTC.

The V and J genes are TRBV7-6 and TRBJ2-5, with D perhaps being TRBD1 or TRBD2 (5 bases each). CDR3 length: 17 residues. Germline V gene data show CDR1 as SGHVS and CDR2 as FNYEAQ. Trimming cost V 3 bases and J 5 bases, with 22 bases left between them. CDR3 nucleotide sequence: TGTGCCAGCAGCTTCCTCTCCCCCGGGACCTACGACGAGACCCAGTACTTC. Translated: CASSFLSPGTYDETQYF.

V and J are TRBV20-1 and TRBJ2-4; perhaps D is TRBD1 or TRBD2 (5 bases each). V dropped 3 bases and J dropped 11 bases, with 8 bases sitting between them. The CDR3 runs 10 residues. Per germline, CDR1 DFQATT and CDR2 SNEGSKA (reference sequence). CDR3 DNA sequence: TGCAGTGCTAGGGGACGTTTTCAGTACTTC. This translates into CSARGRFQYF.

This clonotype was seen more than once but under ten times. The chain has TRBV20-1 and TRBJ2-3; unclear D gene. The germline CDR1 and CDR2 sequences are DFQATT and SNEGSKA (reference sequence). V was pared by 5 bases and J by 2 bases, with 8 bases between. The CDR3 loop spans 12 amino acids. The CDR3 DNA follows: TGCAGTGCTGGACCCCCCACAGATACGCAGTATTTT. It codes for CSAGPPTDTQYF.

This clonotype was seen repeatedly, ten times or more. The V gene is TRBV7-9, the J gene TRBJ2-5; D perhaps matches TRBD1 (6 bases). V was pared by 5 bases and J by 5 bases, with 18 bases between. The CDR3 runs to 15 residues. Germline assignment: CDR1 SEHNR and CDR2 FQNEAQ (reference sequence). CDR3: CASSREQGSEETQYF. The CDR3 region has the DNA TGTGCCAGCAGCCGTGAACAGGGAAGTGAGGAGACCCAGTACTTC.

A few counts support this clonotype. The chain is built from TRBV5-1 and TRBJ2-5; 11 nucleotides line up with TRBD1. V lost 3 bases, J lost 5 bases, and 6 bases stayed unmatched. The CDR3 has 15 residues. Per the germline V gene, CDR1 is SGHRS and CDR2 is YFSETQ. The CDR3 sequence is CASSWRTGGLETQYF. CDR3 sequence (DNA): TGCGCCAGCAGCTGGCGGACAGGGGGCTTGGAGACCCAGTACTTC.

This clonotype turned up a few times. The chain recombines TRBV18 with TRBJ2-7; D is possibly TRBD1 or TRBD2 (5 bases each). The CDR3 extends over 15 amino acids. The germline V gene encodes CDR1 KGHSH and CDR2 LQKENI. Trimming removed 6 bases from V and 5 bases from J, with 20 bases in between. The DNA of the CDR3 is TGTGCCAGCTCTCCCGGGCGGCTGAGAGGGGACGAGCAGTACGTC. It codes for CASSPGRLRGDEQYV.

Only a few counts were recorded for this clonotype. The rearrangement joins TRBV29-1 to TRBJ2-1, with 13 bases fitting TRBD2. CDR1 and CDR2 from the germline V gene are SQVTM and ANQGSEA. V trimming: 7 bases; J trimming: 9 bases; junction bases outside the gene matches: 3. CDR3 size: 12 residues. DNA for the CDR3: TGCAGCGGGGGACTAGCGGGACCTGAGCAGTTCTTC. It encodes CSGGLAGPEQFF.

This clonotype was observed a few times. The gene calls are TRBV4-1 and TRBJ1-3; 10 bases align to TRBD1. The germline V gene has CDR1 MGHRA and CDR2 YSYEKL. CDR3 length: 18 residues. V shed 7 bases and J 2 bases; nucleotides not matched to a gene: 14. CDR3 amino acids: CASTRHTRDRGAGNTIYF. The CDR3 DNA follows: TGCGCCAGCACGCGCCACACGAGGGACAGGGGAGCTGGAAACACCATATATTTT.

This chain links TRBV28 with TRBJ2-1, with D perhaps matching TRBD1 (6 bases). The CDR3 loop spans 15 amino acids. Per the germline V gene, CDR1 is MDHEN and CDR2 is SYDVKM. V shed 2 bases and J shed 10 bases, with 18 bases lying between them. DNA for the CDR3: TGTGCCAGCAGTTTAGGGGGCCCCCGCGAGTGCGAGCAGTTCTTC. Encoded protein: CASSLGGPRECEQFF. Variable domain in full (rest from reference TRBV28 and TRBJ2-1): DVKVTQSSRYLVKRTGEKVFLECVQDMDHENMFWYRQDPGLGLRLIYFSYDVKMKEKGDIPEGYSVSREKKERFSLILESASTNQTSMYLCASSLGGPRECEQFFGPGTRLTVL.

This clonotype was recorded a few times. The CDR3 protein is CSAAPGSSNEKLFF. CDR3 nucleotide sequence: TGCAGTGCCGCCCCGGGCTCGAGTAATGAAAAACTGTTTTTT. The chain combines TRBV20-1 with TRBJ1-4; D remains ambiguous. V gave up 6 bases and J gave up 4 bases, with 15 bases separating them. The germline V gene has CDR1 DFQATT and CDR2 SNEGSKA (reference sequence). CDR3 length: 14 amino acids.

This clonotype was detected only a few times. V and J are TRBV29-1 and TRBJ2-1; the D gene is possibly TRBD2 (6 bases). Germline CDR1 reads SQVTM; CDR2 reads ANQGSEA. This CDR3 has 13 residues. With 1 base removed from V and 8 bases from J, the gap between germline ends came to 12 bases. The CDR3 region has the DNA TGCAGCGTTGAAGGACTAGTCTTCGATGAGCAGTTCTTC. It yields the protein CSVEGLVFDEQFF.

This clonotype came up a few times. The rearrangement links TRBV12-3 or TRBV12-4 to TRBJ2-1, with a weak D call TRBD2 (5 bases). This CDR3 region has 14 residues. The V end was cut by 5 bases, the J end by 6 bases, with 14 bases between. CDR3 nucleotides: TGTGCCAGCAGTGGGATCCGGGGTAGCAATGAGCAGTTCTTC. Translated, it gives CASSGIRGSNEQFF.

There are a few counts of this clonotype. The chain carries TRBV11-2 and TRBJ2-7; 8 nucleotides match TRBD2. There are 14 residues in the CDR3. Trimming cost V 5 bases and J 3 bases; bases outside gene matches: 6. CDR1 SGHAT and CDR2 FQNNGV come from the germline V gene. This CDR3 is CASSQTSGFYEQYV. CDR3 coding DNA: TGTGCCAGCAGCCAAACTAGCGGATTCTACGAGCAGTACGTC.

The CDR3 here is CASGGRVSEAFF. The CDR3 DNA reads TGTGCCAGCGGCGGCAGGGTTTCTGAAGCTTTCTTT. The chain employs TRBV19 and TRBJ1-1; D possibly corresponds to TRBD1 (5 bases). The CDR3 runs 12 residues. Germline V gene data show CDR1 as LNHDA and CDR2 as SQIVND (reference sequence). Between the trimmed V and J ends, which lost 9 bases and 6 bases, there was a span of 14 bases.

This clonotype has just a few counts. The genes are TRBV7-2 and TRBJ2-2; 9 nucleotides match TRBD1. V gave up 5 bases and J gave up 5 bases; unmatched junction bases: 6. Germline V gene data show CDR1 as SGHTA and CDR2 as FQGNSA. CDR3 length equals 15 residues. CDR3 DNA sequence: TGTGCCAGCAGCCCAGGGGGGACAGGGACCGGGGAGCTGTTTTTT. Its translation: CASSPGGTGTGELFF.